Sequencing of this T cell receptor beta chain was carried out in a study of blood T cell repertoires in COVID-19. Study overall: The origin of the acute and convalescent COVID-19 samples was the United States, Italy and Spain.

With V trimmed by 4 bases and J by 6 bases, 17 bases remained unmatched. Germline CDR1 and CDR2: LGHDT and YNNKEL (reference sequence). This CDR3 contains 18 residues. Assay: immunoSEQ multiplex PCR; the TCRdb copy retains only in-frame clones and omits some. Among approximately 290,000 clones listed, about 89% were seen once. The TCR originated in a young man with acute or convalescent COVID-19. The chain has TRBV3-1 (or the pseudogene TRBV3-2) and TRBJ2-7; 11 bases align to TRBD2. Input material: peripheral blood. The CDR3 bases are TGTGCCAGCAGCCCATACGGCGGAATAGCGGGAGGGCCGTTCGAGCAGTACTTC. This sequence encodes CASSPYGGIAGGPFEQYF.